This T cell receptor (beta chain) was sequenced for a study of TIL therapy for anti-PD-1-resistant metastatic lung cancer. The libraries were made with immunoSEQ v3. Clones were read by immunoSEQ multiplex PCR, and TCRdb kept only the in-frame ones, dropping some. The sample has about 14,000 clones; 86% are singletons. Time point described: pre-treatment sample, taken before nivolumab and TIL therapy. This clone appeared once. Germline V gene data show CDR1 as LNHDA and CDR2 as SQIVND (reference sequence). V lost 6 bases and J 5 bases, leaving 7 bases between the germline ends. This CDR3 has 11 residues.

V is TRBV19 and J is TRBJ2-5, with D uncertain. Sequences were derived from blood, sampled at baseline. This receptor was identified in a person aged 25 to 85 with non-small cell lung cancer. DNA of the CDR3: TGTGCCAGTAGGGCCGGGGAGACCCAGTACTTC. Encoded protein: CASRAGETQYF.